The clone carrying this T cell receptor (beta chain) was seen more than once but under ten times. Its matching antigen is unknown. After constant-region reverse-primer amplification, full-length variable regions underwent semi-nested PCR with Nested Universal Primer A. One entry per CDR3 protein, called by TCRdb with MiXCR from the 5' RACE reads. The table has 4,500 to 6,500 distinct CDR3 sequences, 45% to 60% seen once. The study, taken as a whole, reports: Larger-cohort validation covered only one TCR beta V-J rearrangement. Tumor-infiltrating Treg TCR alpha and beta sequences overlapped most with tumor naive CD4+ T cells, then blood naive.

Memory CD4+ T cells were sorted as CD4+CD45RO+CD25- cells. CDR3 size: 12 residues. Germline V gene lookup returns CDR1 MNHEY and CDR2 SVGAGI. V was pared by 5 bases and J by 8 bases, with 5 bases of the junction left unmatched. The receptor comes from a female donor with breast cancer. The genes are TRBV6-5 and TRBJ1-2; 7 nucleotides line up with TRBD1. The specimen was memory CD4+ T cells sorted from blood. Subset defined: memory CD4+ T cells, CD4+CD45RO+CD25-. This CDR3 reads CASSGGQKGYTF. In nucleotides, the CDR3 is TGTGCCAGCAGTGGGGGACAGAAAGGCTACACCTTC.